Following are 10 T cell receptor beta chains from one sample sequenced in a study of blood T cell repertoires in COVID-19. Assay used: immunoSEQ multiplex PCR; TCRdb lists only in-frame clones, some missing. The table has approximately 300,000 clones, roughly 86% seen once. The sequenced material came from peripheral blood. Source of these receptors: a woman in her fifties or sixties with acute or convalescent COVID-19.

The chain employs TRBV5-6 and TRBJ1-6; 10 bases line up with TRBD1. J gave up 8 bases and V 0 bases, and 2 bases lay outside the gene matches. The CDR3 covers 15 residues. CDR1 SGHDT and CDR2 YYEEEE come from the germline V gene. The CDR3, as DNA: TGTGCCAGCAGCTTGGAGGGACAGGGGTATTCACCCCTCCACTTT. This sequence encodes CASSLEGQGYSPLHF.

The CDR3 is CASSGGQGTGNTIYF. The CDR3 DNA reads as TGTGCCAGCAGCGGGGGACAGGGCACTGGAAACACCATATATTTT. The chain joins TRBV5-4 to TRBJ1-3; 9 positions agree with TRBD1. The CDR3 covers 15 residues. V lost 4 bases to trimming and J lost 2 bases; unmatched junction nucleotides: 4. Germline lookup yields CDR1 SGHNT and CDR2 YYREEE (reference sequence).

The V gene is TRBV18, the J gene TRBJ1-5, with 10 nucleotides matching TRBD1. The CDR3 loop spans 17 amino acids. Losses at the gene ends were 2 bases for V and 6 bases for J; bases not matched to a gene: 10. Germline-derived CDR1 and CDR2 are KGHSH and LQKENI. Written as DNA, the CDR3 is TGTGCCAGCTCACCAACCGCCGGGACAGGGGCGGGTCAGCCCCAGCATTTT. This gives the protein CASSPTAGTGAGQPQHF.

The genes are TRBV18 and TRBJ2-7; D is possibly TRBD2 (6 bases). Looked up from germline, CDR1 is KGHSH and CDR2 is LQKENI. The CDR3 totals 13 residues. V was trimmed by 2 bases and J by 3 bases, leaving 8 bases between them. Here the CDR3 DNA reads TGTGCCAGCTCACCAATAGCGGACTACGAGCAGTACTTC. Protein sequence: CASSPIADYEQYF.

This clone was observed a handful of times. This chain uses TRBV28 with TRBJ1-5; a weak D match, TRBD1 (5 bases). Germline values: CDR1 MDHEN, CDR2 SYDVKM. CDR3 length: 14 residues. V was shortened by 3 bases and J by 2 bases, with 8 bases between the two germline ends. The CDR3 region has the DNA TGTGCCAGCAGTTTTCCGGGGGGCAATCAGCCCCAGCATTTT. It specifies CASSFPGGNQPQHF.

J is TRBJ1-6 and V is TRBV5-1; 7 nucleotides agree with TRBD1. Germline V CDR1 and CDR2: SGHRS, YFSETQ. The CDR3 contains 17 residues. V dropped 0 bases and J dropped 5; count of bases not matched to a gene: 8. The CDR3 sequence is CASSLAHGTANNSPLHF. Here the CDR3 DNA reads TGCGCCAGCAGCTTGGCACACGGGACAGCAAATAATTCACCCCTCCACTTT.

The CDR3 nucleotides are TGTGCCAGCAGCTTAGGCCCAAGCACGCAGTATTTT. Translating gives CASSLGPSTQYF. The chain couples TRBV7-2 to TRBJ2-3; D ambiguous. V dropped 1 base and J dropped 9 bases, with 8 bases sitting between them. Germline V gene sequence: CDR1 SGHTA, CDR2 FQGNSA. This CDR3 has 12 residues. The variable domain in full, with the rest retrieved from reference TRBV7-2 and TRBJ2-3, is GAGVSQSPSNKVTEKGKDVELRCDPISGHTALYWYRQSLGQGLEFLIYFQGNSAPDKSGLPSDRFSAERTGGSVSTLTIQRTQQEDSAVYLCASSLGPSTQYFGPGTRLTVL.

The chain joins TRBV5-4 to TRBJ1-4; possibly TRBD1 for D (6 bases). From germline, CDR1 is SGHNT and CDR2 YYREEE (reference sequence). The CDR3 covers 15 residues. V was pared by 4 bases and J by 8 bases, with 18 bases between. As DNA, the CDR3 is TGTGCCAGCAGCACCCCGGGGGGCGCAGGAGAAAAACTGTTTTTT. Amino acid sequence: CASSTPGGAGEKLFF.

The chain joins TRBV28 to TRBJ1-3; D is undetermined. V lost 1 base and J 9 bases, leaving 13 bases between the germline ends. CDR1 and CDR2 (germline): MDHEN, SYDVKM. This CDR3 is 14 amino acids long. The CDR3, as DNA: TGTGCCAGCAGTTTATCAGGTGGAGAGGGCACCATATATTTT. Translating it yields CASSLSGGEGTIYF.

The rearrangement links TRBV9 to TRBJ2-7, with 11 nucleotides matching TRBD2. Germline assignment: CDR1 SGDLS and CDR2 YYNGEE. This CDR3 is built from 15 residues. V trimming: 4 bases; J trimming: 5 bases; junction bases outside the gene matches: 8. CDR3 residues: CASSPLAGGPDEQYF. CDR3 sequence (DNA): TGTGCCAGCAGCCCTTTAGCGGGAGGGCCCGACGAGCAGTACTTC.